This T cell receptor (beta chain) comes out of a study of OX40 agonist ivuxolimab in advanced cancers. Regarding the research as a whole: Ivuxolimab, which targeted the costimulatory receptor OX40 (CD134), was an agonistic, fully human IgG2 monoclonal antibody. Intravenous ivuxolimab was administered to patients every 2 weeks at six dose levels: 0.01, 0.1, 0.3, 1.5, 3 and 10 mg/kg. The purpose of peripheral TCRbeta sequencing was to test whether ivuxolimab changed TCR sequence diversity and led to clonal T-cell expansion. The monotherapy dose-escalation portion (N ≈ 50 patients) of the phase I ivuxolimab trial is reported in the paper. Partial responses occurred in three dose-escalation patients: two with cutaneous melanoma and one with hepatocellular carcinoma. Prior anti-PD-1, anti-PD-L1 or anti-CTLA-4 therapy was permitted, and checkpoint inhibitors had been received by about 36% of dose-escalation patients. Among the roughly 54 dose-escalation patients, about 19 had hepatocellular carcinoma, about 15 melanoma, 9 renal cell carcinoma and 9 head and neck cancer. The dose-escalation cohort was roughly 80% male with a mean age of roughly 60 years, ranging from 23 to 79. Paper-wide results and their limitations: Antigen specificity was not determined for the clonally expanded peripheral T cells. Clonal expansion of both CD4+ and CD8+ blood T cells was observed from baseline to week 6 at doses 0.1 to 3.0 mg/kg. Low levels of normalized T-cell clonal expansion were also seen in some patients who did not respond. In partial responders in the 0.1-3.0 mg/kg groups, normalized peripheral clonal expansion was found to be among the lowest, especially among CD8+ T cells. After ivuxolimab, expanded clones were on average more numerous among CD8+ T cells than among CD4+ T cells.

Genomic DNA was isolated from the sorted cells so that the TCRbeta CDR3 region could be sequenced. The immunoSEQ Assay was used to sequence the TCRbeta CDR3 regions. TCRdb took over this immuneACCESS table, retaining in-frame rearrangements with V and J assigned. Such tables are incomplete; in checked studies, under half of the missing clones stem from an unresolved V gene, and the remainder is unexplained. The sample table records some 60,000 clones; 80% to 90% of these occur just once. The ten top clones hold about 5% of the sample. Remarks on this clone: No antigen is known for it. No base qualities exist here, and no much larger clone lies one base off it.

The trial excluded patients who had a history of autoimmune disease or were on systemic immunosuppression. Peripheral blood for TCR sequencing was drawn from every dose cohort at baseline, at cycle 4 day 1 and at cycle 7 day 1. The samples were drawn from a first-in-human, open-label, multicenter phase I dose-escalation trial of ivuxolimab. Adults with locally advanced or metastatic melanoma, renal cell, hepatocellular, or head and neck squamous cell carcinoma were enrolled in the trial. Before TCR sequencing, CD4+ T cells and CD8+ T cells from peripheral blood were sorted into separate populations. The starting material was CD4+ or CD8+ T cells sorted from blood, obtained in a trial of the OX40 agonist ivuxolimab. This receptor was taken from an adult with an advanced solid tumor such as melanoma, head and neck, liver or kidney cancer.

The CDR3 is CASSLGQGEPLHF. In nucleotides, the sequence is TGCGCCAGCAGCCTGGGACAGGGGGAACCCCTCCACTTT. The receptor chain draws on TRBV5-1 and TRBJ1-6; the central 11 bases match TRBD1. CDR1 is given as SGHRS and CDR2 as YFSETQ, both from the germline V gene. Counted from cysteine to phenylalanine, this CDR3 has 13 amino acids. Only the CDR3 DNA stays, 39 bases, in frame from base 1. Trimming takes 4 bases off V and 12 bases off J; junction bases not matched to a gene: 3.